This T cell receptor beta chain was recorded in a study of T cells in localized non-small cell lung cancer. Overall study results and limits: Greater blood T cell density accompanied longer overall survival. Among the top 100 tumor clones, a median around 62 appeared in adjacent lung. There was higher T cell clonality in uninvolved adjacent lung than in tumor, and it was highest there.

The V gene lost 1 base and the J gene lost 2 bases, with 10 bases spanning the gap. This CDR3 comprises 15 residues. CDR1 and CDR2 (germline): SGHVS, FQNEAQ. Points on this clone: Antigen specificity is unknown.

The assay was immunoSEQ multiplex PCR, and TCRdb's table has in-frame clones only and misses some. The sample records 40,000 to 50,000 clones, more than 85% being singletons. The rearrangement joins TRBV7-8 to TRBJ2-3; perhaps TRBD2 as D (5 bases). The receptor was isolated from a woman aged 18 to 50 with stage III lung adenocarcinoma. The source material was peripheral blood, sampled before any cancer treatment. The CDR3 is CASSLGPGFTDTQYF. The CDR3 DNA is TGTGCCAGCAGCTTAGGGCCGGGATTCACAGATACGCAGTATTTT.